One and the same sample provided the 22 T cell receptor beta chains below, sequenced in a study of response to subunit inactivated influenza vaccine. TCRdb re-analysed the RT-PCR reads in MiXCR, keeping a single row per CDR3 protein. The data show 700,000 to 800,000 distinct CDR3 sequences, under 20% seen once. Specimen: PBMCs from blood, collected more than 4 days after vaccination. Every receptor here comes from a man aged 45-65 years who received an inactivated influenza vaccine.

This rearrangement joins TRBV7-6 to TRBJ1-6; 7 bases match TRBD1. The junction had 7 bases not matched to a gene; V was cut back by 1 base and J by 10 bases. Germline lookup yields CDR1 SGHVS and CDR2 FNYEAQ. This CDR3 comprises 15 residues. This CDR3 reads CASSLGSGQESPLHF. The CDR3 DNA reads TGTGCCAGCAGCTTAGGGTCAGGACAGGAATCACCCCTCCACTTT.

The V gene is TRBV27, the J gene TRBJ2-7, with 8 bases lining up with TRBD1. This CDR3 contains 16 residues. In germline, CDR1 is MNHEY, CDR2 SMNVEV (reference sequence). Trimming removed 6 bases from V and 3 bases from J; junction bases left unmatched: 13. In DNA form, the CDR3 reads TGTGCCAGCAGCCAAACACCGGGACAGGCCCACTACGAGCAGTACTTC. Amino acid sequence: CASSQTPGQAHYEQYF.

This clonotype occurred a few times. The rearrangement joins TRBV5-5 to TRBJ2-2; the D is unclear. The CDR3 totals 17 residues. CDR1 and CDR2 (germline): SGHKS, YYEKEE (reference sequence). V lost 0 bases and J lost 0, with 12 bases in between. CDR3 bases: TGTGCCAGCAGCTTGGTGGCTCGGAGTGCGAACACCGGGGAGCTGTTTTTT. Encoded protein: CASSLVARSANTGELFF. Variable domain in full (rest from reference TRBV5-5 and TRBJ2-2): DAGVTQSPTHLIKTRGQQVTLRCSPISGHKSVSWYQQVLGQGPQFIFQYYEKEERGRGNFPDRFSARQFPNYSSELNVNALLLGDSALYLCASSLVARSANTGELFFGEGSRLTVL.

J is TRBJ2-1 and V is TRBV4-2; TRBD2 matches at 16 bases. Germline V CDR1 and CDR2: LGHNA, YNFKEQ. V lost 4 bases and J lost 4; bases outside the gene matches: 10. The length of the CDR3 is 19 residues. Written as DNA, the CDR3 is TGTGCCAGCAGCCCTCCCCCCGGGACTAGCGGGGGGGTATACAATGAGCAGTTCTTC. It yields the protein CASSPPPGTSGGVYNEQFF.

The chain joins TRBV10-3 to TRBJ2-1; no reliable D call. Germline values: CDR1 ENHRY, CDR2 SYGVKD. V was pared by 3 bases and J by 3 bases, with 3 bases between. The CDR3 length is 12 residues. CDR3 coding DNA: TGTGCCATCAGTGAAGGCTACAATGAGCAGTTCTTC. It is translated as CAISEGYNEQFF.

There are many counts of this clonotype. The J gene is TRBJ2-1, the V gene TRBV12-3 or TRBV12-4; TRBD1 or TRBD2 may be the D gene (5 bases each). The CDR3 has 15 residues. V shed 1 base and J shed 1 base, with 8 bases lying between them. The CDR3 nucleotides read TGTGCCAGCAGTTTAGGAGGGGTGTCCTACAATGAGCAGTTCTTC. It specifies CASSLGGVSYNEQFF.

This chain connects TRBV9 to TRBJ2-5, with D perhaps TRBD2 (6 bases). Germline CDR1 and CDR2: SGDLS and YYNGEE. The CDR3 sequence is 15 residues long. V dropped 3 bases and J dropped 2 bases, with 14 bases sitting between them. The CDR3 nucleotides are TGTGCCAGCAGCGCCTCACCCCGGGGGCAAGAGACCCAGTACTTC. Its translation: CASSASPRGQETQYF.

The chain has TRBV20-1 and TRBJ2-7; D is ambiguous. The V gene's germline CDR1 is DFQATT and CDR2 SNEGSKA (reference sequence). The V end lost 2 bases, the J end lost 7 bases, and 21 bases lay between the germline ends. The CDR3 consists of 15 residues. CDR3 region: CSARSSPAVGVEQYF. The CDR3, as DNA: TGCAGTGCTAGAAGTAGTCCGGCTGTCGGTGTGGAGCAGTACTTC.

This chain joins TRBV11-2 and TRBJ2-1; 7 bases agree with TRBD2. The germline V gene has CDR1 SGHAT and CDR2 FQNNGV. The CDR3 has 19 residues. The V and J ends lost 5 bases and 7 bases, in that order; junction bases with no gene match: 23. The CDR3 sequence is CASSEGLTSRDRRWNEQFF. The CDR3 bases are TGTGCCAGCAGCGAGGGACTAACTAGCCGAGACCGAAGATGGAATGAGCAGTTCTTC. Together with reference TRBV11-2 and TRBJ2-1, the CDR3 gives the full variable domain: EAGVAQSPRYKIIEKRQSVAFWCNPISGHATLYWYQQILGQGPKLLIQFQNNGVVDDSQLPKDRFSAERLKGVDSTLKIQPAKLEDSAVYLCASSEGLTSRDRRWNEQFFGPGTRLTVL.

The rearrangement links TRBV5-1 to TRBJ2-7; D is perhaps TRBD2 (5 bases). CDR1 and CDR2 from the germline V gene are SGHRS and YFSETQ. CDR3 length equals 19 residues. The germline V and J ends were trimmed by 0 bases and 7 bases, with 29 bases remaining between them. CDR3: CASSLAESLMGSDEGEQYF. The CDR3 nucleotides are TGCGCCAGCAGCTTGGCGGAGTCCCTTATGGGTTCCGACGAGGGAGAGCAGTACTTC.

This clonotype appeared a few times. The chain carries TRBV5-1 and TRBJ1-2; perhaps TRBD1 as D (5 bases). Germline-derived CDR1 and CDR2 are SGHRS and YFSETQ. Trimming took off 4 bases at V and 2 bases at J, with 9 bases between the two ends. There are 13 residues in the CDR3. The CDR3 spells CASSTTENYGYTF. CDR3 DNA sequence: TGCGCCAGCAGCACGACAGAGAACTATGGCTACACCTTC. The entire variable domain, with the rest obtained from reference TRBV5-1 and TRBJ1-2, is as follows: KAGVTQTPRYLIKTRGQQVTLSCSPISGHRSVSWYQQTPGQGLQFLFEYFSETQRNKGNFPGRFSGRQFSNSRSEMNVSTLELGDSALYLCASSTTENYGYTFGSGTRLTVV.

The chain uses TRBV5-1 and TRBJ2-1, with 8 bases matching TRBD2. The J segment lost 12 bases and the V segment lost 4 bases, leaving 18 bases of the junction unmatched. CDR1 SGHRS and CDR2 YFSETQ come from the germline V gene. This CDR3 is 16 amino acids long. The CDR3 protein is CASSLSGNLGADAQFF. The CDR3 coding sequence is TGCGCCAGCAGCCTTAGCGGGAACCTCGGGGCTGACGCGCAGTTCTTC.

This clonotype was seen more than once but under ten times. The chain links TRBV12-3 or TRBV12-4 to TRBJ2-7; TRBD2 is a possible D gene (5 bases). With 3 bases removed from V and 5 bases from J, the gap between germline ends came to 14 bases. The CDR3 contains 14 residues. The CDR3 is CASSFGSPRDEQYF. The CDR3 nucleotides read TGTGCCAGCAGTTTTGGAAGTCCGAGGGACGAGCAGTACTTC.

The chain links TRBV4-3 to TRBJ2-3; D ambiguous. Trimming removed 0 bases from V and 6 bases from J, with 25 bases in between. Germline V CDR1 and CDR2: LGHNA, YSLEER. The CDR3 contains 19 residues. CDR3: CASSQDVSRGRASVDTQYF. CDR3 nucleotides: TGCGCCAGCAGCCAAGATGTGAGTCGTGGACGAGCCTCGGTGGATACGCAGTATTTT.

There are a few counts of this clonotype. V gene TRBV12-3 or TRBV12-4 combines with J gene TRBJ1-6; possible D gene TRBD1, 6 bases. The CDR3 sequence is 14 residues long. V was clipped by 4 bases and J by 8 bases, with 12 bases between them. Written as DNA, the CDR3 is TGTGCCAGCAGTTCCGAGTGGGGGCATTCACCCCTCCACTTT. Protein: CASSSEWGHSPLHF.

This clonotype was observed many times. This chain joins TRBV20-1 and TRBJ2-3; 8 nucleotides align to TRBD2. Per the germline V gene, CDR1 is DFQATT and CDR2 is SNEGSKA (reference sequence). V was clipped by 4 bases and J by 0 bases; unmatched bases: 21. The CDR3 spans 20 residues. The DNA for the CDR3 is TGCAGTGCTATGCGGCTCGGCGGGGGGCTCCCGAGGGCCAGCACAGATACGCAGTATTTT. Protein: CSAMRLGGGLPRASTDTQYF.

The V gene is TRBV12-3 or TRBV12-4, the J gene TRBJ2-2; no reliable D call. This CDR3 is 15 amino acids long. Trimming removed 2 bases at V and 5 bases at J, with 12 bases between. CDR3 sequence: CASSLLEFGTGELFF. The CDR3 DNA follows: TGTGCCAGCAGTTTACTGGAGTTTGGGACCGGGGAGCTGTTTTTT.

The chain is built from TRBV20-1 and TRBJ2-7; D unclear. The germline CDR1 and CDR2 sequences are DFQATT and SNEGSKA (reference sequence). Trimming stripped 3 bases from V and 6 bases from J, with 12 bases between. The CDR3 consists of 12 residues. The CDR3 spells CSASQKFAEQYF. The CDR3 DNA reads as TGCAGTGCTAGCCAAAAGTTTGCCGAGCAGTACTTC.

The V and J genes are TRBV6-1 and TRBJ2-7; D not certain. The CDR3 is 13 residues long. Germline CDR1 reads MNHNS; CDR2 reads SASEGT. V lost 8 bases, J lost 3 bases, and 14 bases lay in between. The chain's CDR3 is CASGQTEVYEQYF. DNA for the CDR3: TGTGCCAGCGGCCAGACCGAAGTCTACGAGCAGTACTTC.

The chain combines TRBV12-3 or TRBV12-4 with TRBJ2-7; D not certain. The V end lost 2 bases, the J end lost 5 bases, and 7 bases lay between the germline ends. CDR3 length equals 12 residues. The CDR3 loop is CASSLNVHEQYF. CDR3 DNA: TGTGCCAGCAGTTTAAACGTCCACGAGCAGTACTTC.

This clonotype was observed a few times. The V gene is TRBV12-3 or TRBV12-4, the J gene TRBJ1-6; 7 nucleotides line up with TRBD1. CDR3 length: 14 amino acids. With V trimmed by 8 bases and J by 5 bases, 6 bases remained unmatched. CDR3 in DNA: TGTGCCAGCGGGTCAGGGGGAGATAATTCACCCCTCCACTTT. Encoded protein: CASGSGGDNSPLHF.

In this sample, this clonotype turned up many times. The chain links TRBV9 to TRBJ2-5, with 7 bases lining up with TRBD1. Germline loops: CDR1 SGDLS, CDR2 YYNGEE. The CDR3 is 14 residues long. Trimming cost V 2 bases and J 1 base; bases outside gene matches: 2. The chain's CDR3 is CASSVGTVQETQYF. The CDR3 DNA follows: TGTGCCAGCAGCGTCGGGACAGTCCAAGAGACCCAGTACTTC.